This paragraph covers one TCR beta chain sequence. Antigen: not known. This entry comes from a study of T cell clones after liver transplantation. Looking at the study overall: Until 12-24 months post-transplant, subjects got standard immunosuppression and no induction.

Assay used: immunoSEQ multiplex PCR; TCRdb lists only in-frame clones, some missing. This repertoire shows around 20,000 clones, 88% found once; its top ten account for 10% to 15%. Study-wide results and caveats: In two subjects, few donor cells limited the measurable donor-reactive repertoire. A larger donor-reactive than third-party decline suggested partial antigen-specific deletion.

The receptor was isolated from a human donor who received a liver transplant. Sequenced material: CD8+ T cells from blood, taken before liver transplant.

The CDR3 spells CASSLGVSGNYGYTF. The DNA for the CDR3 is TGTGCCAGCAGCTTAGGGGTTTCAGGAAACTATGGCTACACCTTC. V gene TRBV7-2 combines with J gene TRBJ1-2; D ambiguous. The V gene's germline CDR1 is SGHTA and CDR2 FQGNSA. This CDR3 comprises 15 residues. The V end was cut by 1 base, the J end by 2 bases, with 11 bases between.